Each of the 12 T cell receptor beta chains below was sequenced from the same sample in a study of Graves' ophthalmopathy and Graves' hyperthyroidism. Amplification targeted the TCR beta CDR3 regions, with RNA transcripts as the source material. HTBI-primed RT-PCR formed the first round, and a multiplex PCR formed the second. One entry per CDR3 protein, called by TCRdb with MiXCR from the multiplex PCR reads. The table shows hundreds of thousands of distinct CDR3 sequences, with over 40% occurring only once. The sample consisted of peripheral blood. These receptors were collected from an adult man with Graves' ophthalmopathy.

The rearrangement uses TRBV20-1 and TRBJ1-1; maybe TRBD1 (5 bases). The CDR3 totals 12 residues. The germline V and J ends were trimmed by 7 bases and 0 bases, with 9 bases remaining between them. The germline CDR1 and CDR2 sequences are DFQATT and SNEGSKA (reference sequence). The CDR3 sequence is CSEEGMNTEAFF. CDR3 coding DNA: TGCAGTGAAGAGGGGATGAACACTGAAGCTTTCTTT.

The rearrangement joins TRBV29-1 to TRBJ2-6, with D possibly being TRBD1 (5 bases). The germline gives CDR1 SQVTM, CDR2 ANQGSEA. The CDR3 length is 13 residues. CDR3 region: CSVGEAGANVLTF. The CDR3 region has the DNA TGCAGTGTAGGGGAAGCGGGGGCCAACGTCCTGACTTTC.

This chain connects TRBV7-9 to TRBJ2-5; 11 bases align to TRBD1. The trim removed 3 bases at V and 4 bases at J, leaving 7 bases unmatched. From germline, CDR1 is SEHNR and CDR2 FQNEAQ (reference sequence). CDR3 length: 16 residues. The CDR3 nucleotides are TGTGCCAGCAGCTTTAGGAATGGACAGGGGGCAGAGACCCAGTACTTC. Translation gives CASSFRNGQGAETQYF.

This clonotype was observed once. This chain's CDR3 is CASSYLDIGRSGNTIYF. As DNA, the CDR3 is TGTGCCAGCAGCTACCTGGACATAGGACGCTCTGGAAACACCATATATTTT. The chain has TRBV11-1 and TRBJ1-3; tentatively, D is TRBD1 (5 bases). Germline V gene sequence: CDR1 SGHAT, CDR2 FQDESV (reference sequence). Trimming removed 4 bases at V and 0 bases at J, with 16 bases between. The CDR3 has 17 amino acids.

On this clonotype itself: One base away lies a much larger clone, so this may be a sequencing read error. In DNA form, the CDR3 reads TGTGCCAGCAGTTTATTCCGGGGGCGCGACTATGGCTACACCTTC. It encodes CASSLFRGRDYGYTF. The chain is built from TRBV12-3 or TRBV12-4 and TRBJ1-2, with TRBD1 as a possible D gene (6 bases). CDR3 length equals 15 residues. Trimming removed 2 bases from V and 3 bases from J, with 13 bases in between.

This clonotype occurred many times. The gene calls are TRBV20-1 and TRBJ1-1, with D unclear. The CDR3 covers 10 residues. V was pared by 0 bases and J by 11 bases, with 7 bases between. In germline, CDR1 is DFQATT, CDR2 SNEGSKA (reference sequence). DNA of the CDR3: TGCAGTGCTAGAGATCGGGAGGCTTTCTTT. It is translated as CSARDREAFF.

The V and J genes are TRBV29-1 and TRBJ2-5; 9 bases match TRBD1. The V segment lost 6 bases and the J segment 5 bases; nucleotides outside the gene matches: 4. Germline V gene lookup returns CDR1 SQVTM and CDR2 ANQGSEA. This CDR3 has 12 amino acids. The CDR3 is CSVGTGWETQYF. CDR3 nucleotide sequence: TGCAGCGTGGGGACAGGGTGGGAGACCCAGTACTTC.

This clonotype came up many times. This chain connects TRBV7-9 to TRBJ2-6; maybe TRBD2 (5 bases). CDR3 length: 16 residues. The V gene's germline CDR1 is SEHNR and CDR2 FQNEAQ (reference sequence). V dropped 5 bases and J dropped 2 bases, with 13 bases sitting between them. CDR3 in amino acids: CASSRGRGTGANVLTF. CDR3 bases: TGTGCCAGCAGCCGAGGACGGGGTACTGGGGCCAACGTCCTGACTTTC.

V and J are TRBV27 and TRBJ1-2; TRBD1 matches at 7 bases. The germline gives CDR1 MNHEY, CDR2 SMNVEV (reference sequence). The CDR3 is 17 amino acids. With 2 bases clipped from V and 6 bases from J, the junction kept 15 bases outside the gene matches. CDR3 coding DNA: TGTGCCAGCAGTTTAAGGAGACAGGGTCTTACAACAGATGGCTACACCTTC. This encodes CASSLRRQGLTTDGYTF.

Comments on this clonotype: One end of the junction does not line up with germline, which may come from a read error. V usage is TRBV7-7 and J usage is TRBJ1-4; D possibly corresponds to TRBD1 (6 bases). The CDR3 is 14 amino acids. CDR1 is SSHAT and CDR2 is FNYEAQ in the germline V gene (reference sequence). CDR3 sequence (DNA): TGTGCTAGCAGCTCGGGCAGGGGAAATGAAAAACTGTTTTTT. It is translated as CASSSGRGNEKLFF.

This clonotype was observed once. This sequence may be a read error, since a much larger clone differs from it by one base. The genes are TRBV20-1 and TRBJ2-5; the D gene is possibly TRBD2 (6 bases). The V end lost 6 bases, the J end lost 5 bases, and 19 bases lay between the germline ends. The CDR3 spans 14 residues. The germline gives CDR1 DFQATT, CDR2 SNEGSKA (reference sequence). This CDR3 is CSAPQRESRETQYF. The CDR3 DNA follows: TGCAGTGCCCCACAACGGGAGTCCAGGGAGACCCAGTACTTC.

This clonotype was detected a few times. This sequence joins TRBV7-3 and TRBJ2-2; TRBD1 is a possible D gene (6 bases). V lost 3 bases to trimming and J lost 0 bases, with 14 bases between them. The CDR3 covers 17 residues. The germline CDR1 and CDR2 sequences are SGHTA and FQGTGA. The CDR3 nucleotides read TGTGCCAGCAGCTTTTCTAGTGAGGGGGCGAACACCGGGGAGCTGTTTTTT. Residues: CASSFSSEGANTGELFF.